What follows is one TCR beta chain and its context. Its antigen remains unidentified. This entry is derived from a study of lymphopenia after photon versus proton radiotherapy. Study-level points and caveats: After the lymphocyte nadir, photon-treated repertoires showed oligoclonal expansion, especially of CD8+ Temra cells. Only patients who died were analyzed for survival; proton advantage is unproven. Larger post-nadir TCR diversity loss correlated inversely with survival in deceased patients. Under photons, naive T cells and diversity fell while effector/memory populations rose.

J lost 6 bases, V lost 6 bases, and 1 base had no gene match. This CDR3 is built from 12 residues. Germline V lookup: CDR1 SNHLY, CDR2 FYNNEI. The repertoire was sequenced with immunoSEQ multiplex PCR; TCRdb's copy has only in-frame clones and lacks some. Among 25,000 or so clones, around 83% were seen once, and the ten largest hold around 5.2%. Sample: peripheral blood, taken from a patient treated with photon-based radiotherapy. The TCR sequence derives from a man under 40 with gastric cancer. The V call is TRBV2, the J call TRBJ2-4, with 8 bases identical to TRBD1. Here the CDR3 reads CASRDRGNIQYF. In DNA form, the CDR3 reads TGTGCCAGCAGAGACAGGGGAAACATTCAGTACTTC.